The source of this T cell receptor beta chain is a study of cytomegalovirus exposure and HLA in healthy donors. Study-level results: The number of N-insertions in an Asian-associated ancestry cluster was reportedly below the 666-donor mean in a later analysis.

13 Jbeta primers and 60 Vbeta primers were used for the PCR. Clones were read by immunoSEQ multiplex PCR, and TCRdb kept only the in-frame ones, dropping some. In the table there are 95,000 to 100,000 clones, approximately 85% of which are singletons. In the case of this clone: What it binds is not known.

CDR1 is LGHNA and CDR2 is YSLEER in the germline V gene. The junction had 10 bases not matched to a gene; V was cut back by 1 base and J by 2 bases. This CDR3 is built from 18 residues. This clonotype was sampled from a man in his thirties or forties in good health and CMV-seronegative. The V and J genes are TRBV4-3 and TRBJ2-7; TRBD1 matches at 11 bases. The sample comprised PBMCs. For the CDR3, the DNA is TGCGCCAGCAGCCAAGCCCCCGGACAGGGGGCGATCCCCTACGAGCAGTACTTC. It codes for CASSQAPGQGAIPYEQYF.